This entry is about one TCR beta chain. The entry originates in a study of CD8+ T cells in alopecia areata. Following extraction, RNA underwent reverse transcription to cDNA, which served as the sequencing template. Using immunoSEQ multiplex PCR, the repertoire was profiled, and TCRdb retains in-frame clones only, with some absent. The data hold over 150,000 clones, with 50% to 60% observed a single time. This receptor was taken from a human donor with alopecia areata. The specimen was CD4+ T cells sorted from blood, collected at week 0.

CDR3 loop: CASSTRLAQETQYF. The CDR3 DNA sequence: TGCGCCAGCAGCACCCGACTAGCCCAAGAGACCCAGTACTTC. The chain joins TRBV5-1 to TRBJ2-5, with TRBD2 matching over 7 bases. The CDR3 length is 14 residues. V was clipped by 4 bases and J by 1 base; unmatched bases: 4. Germline CDR1 is SGHRS and CDR2 is YFSETQ.